This T cell receptor beta chain was sequenced in a study of cytomegalovirus exposure and HLA in healthy donors. This clone was counted only a few times. The donors (healthy individuals) were bone marrow donors. A multiplex PCR was run with 60 Vbeta primers and 13 Jbeta primers. The protocol was immunoSEQ multiplex PCR, while the TCRdb copy is restricted to in-frame clones and leaves out a portion. The sample shows about 89,000 clones, approximately 9% of them seen only once. The trim removed 4 bases at V and 4 bases at J, leaving 14 bases unmatched. Germline CDR1 SGHDT, CDR2 YYEEEE. The CDR3 totals 17 residues.

The chain employs TRBV5-6 and TRBJ1-3; 7 bases agree with TRBD1. Input material: PBMCs. This TCR was recovered from a man aged 50 or older in good health and CMV-seropositive. CDR3 protein: CASSAEGTELRGNTIYF. DNA for the CDR3: TGTGCCAGCAGCGCCGAGGGGACAGAACTACGAGGAAACACCATATATTTT.